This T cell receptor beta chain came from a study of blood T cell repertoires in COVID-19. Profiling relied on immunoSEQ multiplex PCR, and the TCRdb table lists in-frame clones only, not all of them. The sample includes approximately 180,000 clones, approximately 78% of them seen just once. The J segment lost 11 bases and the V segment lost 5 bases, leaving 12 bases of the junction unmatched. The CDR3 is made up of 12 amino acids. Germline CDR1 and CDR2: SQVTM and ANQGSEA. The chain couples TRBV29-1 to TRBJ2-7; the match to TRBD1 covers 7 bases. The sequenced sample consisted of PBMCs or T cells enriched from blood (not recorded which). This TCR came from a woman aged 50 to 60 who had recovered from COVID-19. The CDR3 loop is CSVQGTGAVKYF. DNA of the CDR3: TGCAGCGTTCAAGGAACAGGGGCCGTTAAGTACTTC.